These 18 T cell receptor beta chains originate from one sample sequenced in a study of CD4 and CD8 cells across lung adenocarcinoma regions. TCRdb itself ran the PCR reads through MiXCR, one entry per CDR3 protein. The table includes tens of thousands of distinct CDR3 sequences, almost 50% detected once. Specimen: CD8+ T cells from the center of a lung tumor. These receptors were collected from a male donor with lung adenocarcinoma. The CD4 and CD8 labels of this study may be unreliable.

Here the CDR3 DNA reads TGTGCCAGCAGCCAAGGGCTAGCGGGAGGGAAAGAGACCCAGTACTTC. Its translation: CASSQGLAGGKETQYF. V usage is TRBV4-2 and J usage is TRBJ2-1; 12 bases agree with TRBD2. The J call may be mistaken, given a closer DNA end match to TRBJ2-5. Germline V lookup: CDR1 LGHNA, CDR2 YNFKEQ. CDR3 length: 16 residues.

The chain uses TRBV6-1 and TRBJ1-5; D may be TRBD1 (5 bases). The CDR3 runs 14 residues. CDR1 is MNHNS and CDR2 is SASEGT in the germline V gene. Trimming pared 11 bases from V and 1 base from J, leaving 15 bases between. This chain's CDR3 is CAASGQVSNQPQHF. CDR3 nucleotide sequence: TGTGCCGCCTCGGGGCAGGTCAGCAATCAGCCCCAGCATTTT.

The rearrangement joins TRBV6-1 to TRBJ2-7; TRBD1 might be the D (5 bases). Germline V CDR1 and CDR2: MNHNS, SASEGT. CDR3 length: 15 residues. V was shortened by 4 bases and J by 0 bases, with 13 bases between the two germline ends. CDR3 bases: TGTGCCAGCAGTGGTGGACACGGCACCTCCTACGAGCAGTACTTC. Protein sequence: CASSGGHGTSYEQYF.

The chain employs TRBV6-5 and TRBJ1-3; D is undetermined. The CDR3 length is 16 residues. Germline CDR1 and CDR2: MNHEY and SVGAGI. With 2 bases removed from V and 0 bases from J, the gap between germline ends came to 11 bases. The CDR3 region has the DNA TGTGCCAGCAGTTACACGCGCCTCTCCTCTGGAAACACCATATATTTT. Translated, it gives CASSYTRLSSGNTIYF.

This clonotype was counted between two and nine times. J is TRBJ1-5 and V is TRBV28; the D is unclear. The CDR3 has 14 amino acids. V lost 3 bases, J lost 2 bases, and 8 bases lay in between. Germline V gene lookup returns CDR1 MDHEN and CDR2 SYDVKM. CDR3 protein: CASSFGDGNQPQHF. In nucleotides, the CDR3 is TGTGCCAGCAGTTTCGGGGATGGCAATCAGCCCCAGCATTTT.

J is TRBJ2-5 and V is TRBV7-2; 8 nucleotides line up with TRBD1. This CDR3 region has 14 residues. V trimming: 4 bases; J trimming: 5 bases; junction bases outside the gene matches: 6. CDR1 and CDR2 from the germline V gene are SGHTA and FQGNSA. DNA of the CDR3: TGTGCCAGCAGCTCTTCACAGGGGGAGGAGACCCAGTACTTC. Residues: CASSSSQGEETQYF.

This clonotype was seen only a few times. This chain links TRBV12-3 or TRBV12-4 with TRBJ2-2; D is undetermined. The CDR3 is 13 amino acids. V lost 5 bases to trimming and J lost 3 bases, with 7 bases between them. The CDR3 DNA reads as TGTGCCAGCAGTCTTCTAGACACCGGGGAGCTGTTTTTT. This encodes CASSLLDTGELFF.

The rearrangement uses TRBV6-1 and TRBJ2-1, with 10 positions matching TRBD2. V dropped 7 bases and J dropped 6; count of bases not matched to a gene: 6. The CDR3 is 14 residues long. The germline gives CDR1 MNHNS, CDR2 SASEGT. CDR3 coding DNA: TGTGCCAGCAACCTAGCGGGAGAGGCCAATGAGCAGTTCTTC. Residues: CASNLAGEANEQFF.

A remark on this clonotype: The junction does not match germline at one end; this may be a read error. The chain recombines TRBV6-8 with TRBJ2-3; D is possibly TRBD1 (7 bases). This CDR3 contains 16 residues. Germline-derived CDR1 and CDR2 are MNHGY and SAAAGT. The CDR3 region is CPSRGWGVWAKNTQYF. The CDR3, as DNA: TGTCCGAGCAGGGGGTGGGGGGTGTGGGCCAAGAACACGCAGTATTTC.

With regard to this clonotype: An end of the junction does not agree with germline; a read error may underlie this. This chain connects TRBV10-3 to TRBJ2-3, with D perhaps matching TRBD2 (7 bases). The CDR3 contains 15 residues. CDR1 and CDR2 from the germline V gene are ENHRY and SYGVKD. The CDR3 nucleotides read TGTGCCGCCACTAACGGGGGGCGTGACTTGGATACGCAGTACTTT. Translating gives CAATNGGRDLDTQYF.

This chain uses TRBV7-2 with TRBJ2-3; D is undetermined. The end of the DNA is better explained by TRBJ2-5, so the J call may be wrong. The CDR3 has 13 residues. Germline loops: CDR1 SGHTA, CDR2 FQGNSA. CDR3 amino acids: CASSPAAGGTQYF. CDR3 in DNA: TGTGCCAGCAGCCCCGCGGCCGGTGGGACCCAGTACTTC.

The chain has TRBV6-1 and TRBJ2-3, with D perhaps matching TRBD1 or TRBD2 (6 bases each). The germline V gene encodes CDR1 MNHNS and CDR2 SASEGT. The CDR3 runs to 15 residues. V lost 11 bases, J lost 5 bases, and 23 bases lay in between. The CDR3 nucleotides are TGTGCCGGGGGGTTCGGGGGCAGCGGCCAAGATACGCAGTATTTT. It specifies CAGGFGGSGQDTQYF.

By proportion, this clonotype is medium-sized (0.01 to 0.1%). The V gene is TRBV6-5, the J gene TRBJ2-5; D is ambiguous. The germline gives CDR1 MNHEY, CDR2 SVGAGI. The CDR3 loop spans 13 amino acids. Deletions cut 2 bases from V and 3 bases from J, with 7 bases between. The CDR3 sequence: CASSYGLKETQYF. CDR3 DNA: TGTGCCAGCAGTTACGGGCTGAAAGAGACCCAGTACTTC.

This CDR3 reads CASSDLGWAEAFF. The CDR3 DNA follows: TGTGCCAGCAGTGACTTGGGGTGGGCTGAAGCTTTCTTT. The V and J genes are TRBV6-1 and TRBJ1-1; D remains ambiguous. The CDR3 sequence is 13 residues long. Germline loops: CDR1 MNHNS, CDR2 SASEGT. The V gene lost 3 bases and the J gene lost 6 bases, with 11 bases spanning the gap.

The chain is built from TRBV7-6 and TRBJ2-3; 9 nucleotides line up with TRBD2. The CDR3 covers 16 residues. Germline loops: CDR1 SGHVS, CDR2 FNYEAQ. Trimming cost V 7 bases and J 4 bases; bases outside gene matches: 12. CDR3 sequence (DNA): TGTGCCAGCACCTCCGCGGGGCGGGAGGGCCCAGATACGCAGTATTTT. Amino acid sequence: CASTSAGREGPDTQYF.

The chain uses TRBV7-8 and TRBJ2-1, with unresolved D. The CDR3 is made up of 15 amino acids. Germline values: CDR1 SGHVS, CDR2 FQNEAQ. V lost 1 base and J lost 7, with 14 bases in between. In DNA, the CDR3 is TGTGCCAGCAGCTTAGAAGGGTACAAAGGGAATGAGCAGTTCTTC. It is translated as CASSLEGYKGNEQFF.

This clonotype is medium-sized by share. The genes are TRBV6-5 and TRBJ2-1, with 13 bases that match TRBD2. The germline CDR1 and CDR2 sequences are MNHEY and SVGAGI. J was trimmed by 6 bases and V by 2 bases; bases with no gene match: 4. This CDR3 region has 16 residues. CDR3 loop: CASSYRTSGRSNEQFF. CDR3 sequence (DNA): TGTGCCAGCAGTTACCGGACTAGCGGGAGATCCAATGAGCAGTTCTTC.

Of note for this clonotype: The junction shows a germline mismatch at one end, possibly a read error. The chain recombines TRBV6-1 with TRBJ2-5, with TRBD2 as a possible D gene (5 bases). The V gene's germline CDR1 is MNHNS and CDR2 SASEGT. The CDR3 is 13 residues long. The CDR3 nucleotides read TGTGCCAGCAGTGAAGGGGAGCCTAATACCCAGTACTTT. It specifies CASSEGEPNTQYF.